This T cell receptor beta chain stems from a study of shared clonotypes between healthy human individuals. Study overall: CD4 naive and CD4 memory each took three plates per donor, while CD8 naive took two and CD8 memory one.

Healthy HIV-negative adults without recent acute infections or vaccinations served as donors. In this sample, this clone turned up once. The authors split each subset's genomic DNA evenly across several immunoSEQ plates. Assay: immunoSEQ multiplex PCR; the TCRdb copy retains only in-frame clones and omits some. The table has some 2.4 million clones, over 85% seen once. Material for sequencing was naive CD4+ T cells from PBMCs. Subset of the sample: CD45RA+ positively selected. The receptor's source is a young man in good health. Some clones in this sample may be carry-over from other donors' samples.

CDR3 sequence (DNA): TGTGCCAGCTTCGGAGGGTCCGGGGCCAACGTCCTGACTTTC. It specifies CASFGGSGANVLTF. The chain has TRBV7-9 and TRBJ2-6, with D possibly matching TRBD2 (6 bases). Trimming took off 8 bases at V and 4 bases at J, with 12 bases between the two ends. This CDR3 has 14 amino acids. CDR1 SEHNR and CDR2 FQNEAQ come from the germline V gene (reference sequence).